This TCR beta chain was captured by sequencing in a study of blood T cell repertoires in COVID-19. Study in general: Sites in the United States, Italy and Spain provided acute and convalescent COVID-19 samples. T cells, B-cell-depleted T cells, or PBMCs provided the cDNA or gDNA that served as material.

The CDR3 is 13 residues long. Germline V CDR1 and CDR2: SGHNT, YENEEA. V was clipped by 2 bases and J by 6 bases; unmatched bases: 4. The assay was immunoSEQ multiplex PCR, and TCRdb's table has in-frame clones only and misses some. The repertoire holds roughly 59,000 clones, 70% to 80% seen once, with nearly 10% in the top ten. The chain combines TRBV11-3 with TRBJ2-7, with 7 bases aligning to TRBD2. The sequenced sample consisted of peripheral blood. This receptor was identified in a human donor in a cohort sampled during active COVID-19. CDR3 region: CASSLFGGGEQYF. In DNA, the CDR3 is TGTGCCAGCAGCTTATTTGGGGGGGGCGAGCAGTACTTC.